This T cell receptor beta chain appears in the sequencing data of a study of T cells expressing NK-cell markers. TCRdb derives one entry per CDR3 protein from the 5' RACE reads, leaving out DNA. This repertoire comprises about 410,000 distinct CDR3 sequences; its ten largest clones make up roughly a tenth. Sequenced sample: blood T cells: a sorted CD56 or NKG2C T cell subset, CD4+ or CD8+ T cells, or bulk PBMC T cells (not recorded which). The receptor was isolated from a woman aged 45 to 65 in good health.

The CDR3 spells CASRGQPLDTQYF. The V and J genes are TRBV25-1 and TRBJ2-3; as DNA is missing, the TRBD1 call by TCRdb cannot be tested. From germline, CDR1 is MGHDK and CDR2 SYGVNS. The CDR3 extends over 13 amino acids.